These 32 T cell receptor beta chains were all obtained from the same sample, sequenced in a study of blood T cell repertoires in COVID-19. Data came from immunoSEQ multiplex PCR; TCRdb stores just in-frame clones and leaves some out. The table has some 40,000 clones, approximately 81% seen once. Sequences were obtained from peripheral blood. Source of these receptors: a man aged 55 to 70 in a cohort sampled during active COVID-19.

The V call is TRBV20-1, the J call TRBJ1-6; D might be TRBD1 (6 bases). Trimming stripped 3 bases from V and 8 bases from J, with 11 bases between. From germline, CDR1 is DFQATT and CDR2 SNEGSKA (reference sequence). This CDR3 has 13 residues. CDR3 loop: CSASEQGDSPLHF. The CDR3 nucleotides are TGCAGTGCTAGTGAACAGGGTGATTCACCCCTCCACTTT.

This clone was counted a few times. The rearrangement uses TRBV5-4 and TRBJ2-1; D is perhaps TRBD2 (5 bases). V lost 4 bases, J lost 6 bases, and 14 bases lay in between. The CDR3 length is 14 residues. Germline loops: CDR1 SGHNT, CDR2 YYREEE (reference sequence). CDR3 amino acids: CASSPWGAANEQFF. CDR3 sequence (DNA): TGTGCCAGCAGCCCGTGGGGAGCGGCCAATGAGCAGTTCTTC.

The chain carries TRBV5-8 and TRBJ1-2; perhaps TRBD1 as D (5 bases). Trimming took 0 bases from V and 4 from J, leaving 16 bases between them. Germline CDR1 SGHTS, CDR2 YDEGEE. CDR3 length: 16 amino acids. This chain's CDR3 is CASSLVGAGSGYGYTF. CDR3 DNA: TGTGCCAGCAGCTTGGTTGGGGCAGGGTCCGGCTATGGCTACACCTTC.

DNA of the CDR3: TGTGCCAGCAGTTGGGGACTAGCGGGGGCTTGGGAGCAGTACTTC. Its translation: CASSWGLAGAWEQYF. V is TRBV6-6 and J is TRBJ2-7, with 14 bases that match TRBD2. This CDR3 is built from 15 residues. The V and J ends lost 4 bases and 7 bases, in that order; junction bases with no gene match: 6. The germline V gene has CDR1 MNHNY and CDR2 SVGAGI (reference sequence).

The genes are TRBV7-6 and TRBJ1-1; tentatively, D is TRBD1 (5 bases). The CDR3 contains 14 residues. Per germline, CDR1 SGHVS and CDR2 FNYEAQ. V was cut by 5 bases and J by 1 base, with 11 bases left in between. The CDR3 region has the DNA TGTGCCAGCAGCCACGTCGGACAGAACACTGAAGCTTTCTTT. Amino acids: CASSHVGQNTEAFF.

V gene TRBV5-4 combines with J gene TRBJ1-5; D unresolved. Germline values: CDR1 SGHNT, CDR2 YYREEE (reference sequence). V was pared by 4 bases and J by 5 bases, with 10 bases between. This CDR3 has 13 residues. In DNA, the CDR3 is TGTGCCAGCAGCGGGCAGCCCGATCAGCCCCAGCATTTT. Translation: CASSGQPDQPQHF.

The V and J genes are TRBV6-5 and TRBJ2-1; D is unresolved. Germline V lookup: CDR1 MNHEY, CDR2 SVGAGI. The CDR3 contains 13 residues. V lost 0 bases and J 9 bases, leaving 9 bases between the germline ends. The CDR3 protein is CASSYSSLGEQFF. The CDR3 DNA reads as TGTGCCAGCAGTTACTCGAGTCTTGGTGAGCAGTTCTTC.

The chain employs TRBV18 and TRBJ1-5; D is undetermined. Germline assignment: CDR1 KGHSH and CDR2 LQKENI. V was clipped by 2 bases and J by 2 bases, with 10 bases between them. This CDR3 comprises 15 residues. CDR3 loop: CASSPEAARNQPQHF. As DNA, the CDR3 is TGTGCCAGCTCACCAGAGGCAGCCCGCAATCAGCCCCAGCATTTT. Variable domain in full (rest from reference TRBV18 and TRBJ1-5): NAGVMQNPRHLVRRRGQEARLRCSPMKGHSHVYWYRQLPEEGLKFMVYLQKENIIDESGMPKERFSAEFPKEGPSILRIQQVVRGDSAAYFCASSPEAARNQPQHFGDGTRLSIL.

The rearrangement links TRBV5-1 to TRBJ2-2; D is undetermined. The CDR3 extends over 13 amino acids. Trimming shortened V by 3 bases and J by 6 bases, and 9 bases separated the two germline ends. Germline V gene lookup returns CDR1 SGHRS and CDR2 YFSETQ. The CDR3 reads CASSYDRAGELFF. CDR3 nucleotide sequence: TGCGCCAGCAGCTATGACCGGGCCGGGGAGCTGTTTTTT.

The chain is built from TRBV6-6 and TRBJ1-1; 7 bases line up with TRBD1. The germline gives CDR1 MNHNY, CDR2 SVGAGI (reference sequence). V shed 2 bases, J shed 4 bases, and the junction held 1 base outside the gene matches. This CDR3 is 13 amino acids long. The CDR3 here is CASSYEGATEAFF. CDR3 DNA: TGTGCCAGCAGTTACGAGGGGGCCACTGAAGCTTTCTTT.

The chain recombines TRBV6-6 with TRBJ1-4; D unresolved. The CDR3 loop spans 14 amino acids. The germline V gene encodes CDR1 MNHNY and CDR2 SVGAGI (reference sequence). V lost 5 bases and J 7 bases, leaving 14 bases between the germline ends. Here the CDR3 DNA reads TGTGCCAGCAGTACGCAAGTTCGGGGTGAAAAACTGTTTTTT. Translation gives CASSTQVRGEKLFF.

The rearrangement joins TRBV28 to TRBJ2-7; D is perhaps TRBD2 (5 bases). Germline values: CDR1 MDHEN, CDR2 SYDVKM. Trimming pared 3 bases from V and 6 bases from J, leaving 15 bases between. The length of the CDR3 is 14 residues. The CDR3 coding sequence is TGTGCCAGCAGTTTCGCGCTAGCTGCGATCGAGCAGTACTTC. It yields the protein CASSFALAAIEQYF.

In this sample, this clone turned up a few times. This chain joins TRBV30 and TRBJ2-5, with 10 positions matching TRBD2. CDR1 and CDR2 (germline): GTSNPN, SVGIG (reference sequence). The CDR3 runs 14 residues. V trimming: 1 base; J trimming: 5 bases; junction bases outside the gene matches: 4. CDR3 nucleotide sequence: TGTGCCTGGAGTGGGGCAGCGGGGGGGGAGACCCAGTACTTC. Translation: CAWSGAAGGETQYF.

The sample holds a few counts of this clone. V is TRBV30 and J is TRBJ2-7; D gene ambiguous. Trimming took off 1 base at V and 1 base at J, with 5 bases between the two ends. The length of the CDR3 is 12 residues. CDR1 GTSNPN and CDR2 SVGIG come from the germline V gene (reference sequence). Here the CDR3 DNA reads TGTGCCTGGAGTGAGACATCCTACGAGCAGTACTTC. This codes for CAWSETSYEQYF.

V usage is TRBV2 and J usage is TRBJ2-7, with D perhaps matching TRBD2 (6 bases). Germline values: CDR1 SNHLY, CDR2 FYNNEI. The CDR3 contains 17 residues. Between the trimmed V and J ends, which lost 2 bases and 0 bases, there was a span of 17 bases. CDR3 loop: CASSERGGKEGSYEQYF. DNA of the CDR3: TGTGCCAGCAGTGAAAGGGGTGGGAAGGAGGGCTCCTACGAGCAGTACTTC.

This clone was seen a few times. This chain connects TRBV9 to TRBJ1-2; 7 bases map to TRBD1. This CDR3 contains 12 residues. Germline CDR1 and CDR2: SGDLS and YYNGEE. With 6 bases clipped from V and 3 bases from J, the junction kept 2 bases outside the gene matches. The CDR3: CASTGTDYGYTF. The CDR3 DNA is TGTGCCAGCACCGGGACAGACTATGGCTACACCTTC. Looking up the rest from reference TRBV9 and TRBJ1-2 gives the full variable domain: DSGVTQTPKHLITATGQRVTLRCSPRSGDLSVYWYQQSLDQGLQFLIQYYNGEERAKGNILERFSAQQFPDLHSELNLSSLELGDSALYFCASTGTDYGYTFGSGTRLTVV.

The chain uses TRBV9 and TRBJ2-1; D is undetermined. The CDR3 consists of 17 residues. V lost 2 bases, J lost 1 base, and 16 bases lay in between. The germline gives CDR1 SGDLS, CDR2 YYNGEE. The CDR3 here is CASSVLSSSRSYNEQFF. DNA of the CDR3: TGTGCCAGCAGCGTTTTGAGTTCTAGTCGTTCCTACAATGAGCAGTTCTTC.

The chain links TRBV5-4 to TRBJ2-7; 11 bases are a match to TRBD2. This CDR3 spans 16 amino acids. After removal of 0 bases from V and 5 bases from J, the junction contained 7 bases not matched to a gene. Germline V CDR1 and CDR2: SGHNT, YYREEE (reference sequence). The chain's CDR3 is CASSLDLAGGIHEQYF. CDR3 DNA sequence: TGTGCCAGCAGCTTGGACTTAGCGGGGGGGATCCACGAGCAGTACTTC.

The chain is built from TRBV6-6 and TRBJ2-2; 7 positions agree with TRBD1. The CDR3 is made up of 14 amino acids. Germline V CDR1 and CDR2: MNHNY, SVGAGI (reference sequence). V lost 8 bases to trimming and J lost 2 bases; unmatched junction nucleotides: 5. This CDR3 reads CASRGQINTGELFF. The CDR3 DNA sequence: TGTGCCAGCCGGGGACAGATAAACACCGGGGAGCTGTTTTTT.

This sequence joins TRBV12-3 or TRBV12-4 and TRBJ2-2; tentatively, D is TRBD2 (5 bases). The CDR3 has 12 amino acids. The V end was cut by 5 bases, the J end by 4 bases, with 5 bases between. The CDR3 DNA reads as TGTGCCAGCAGTCGGGGCACCGGGGAGCTGTTTTTT. This codes for CASSRGTGELFF.

The chain couples TRBV5-1 to TRBJ2-7, with D maybe TRBD1 (5 bases). This CDR3 is built from 16 residues. V was shortened by 4 bases and J by 1 base, with 18 bases between the two germline ends. Germline V CDR1 and CDR2: SGHRS, YFSETQ. CDR3 DNA: TGCGCCAGCAGCATGGGAATGACAGCCTCATCCTACGAGCAGTACTTC. Translation gives CASSMGMTASSYEQYF.

The chain employs TRBV7-6 and TRBJ2-5; tentatively, D is TRBD2 (7 bases). Trimming removed 5 bases at V and 5 bases at J, with 18 bases between. CDR3 length equals 15 residues. Germline loops: CDR1 SGHVS, CDR2 FNYEAQ. The CDR3 DNA reads TGTGCCAGCAGCAACCGGCTCCGGGGGGCTGAGACCCAGTACTTC. Its protein product is CASSNRLRGAETQYF.

The chain joins TRBV28 to TRBJ2-1; 8 nucleotides align to TRBD2. The germline CDR1 and CDR2 sequences are MDHEN and SYDVKM. J lost 4 bases, V lost 6 bases, and 11 bases had no gene match. The CDR3 covers 16 residues. The CDR3: CASSPGAGGGYNEQFF. CDR3 nucleotides: TGTGCCAGCAGCCCGGGGGCGGGGGGCGGTTACAATGAGCAGTTCTTC.

This chain links TRBV9 with TRBJ2-6; D perhaps matches TRBD1 (6 bases). The germline CDR1 and CDR2 sequences are SGDLS and YYNGEE. CDR3 length equals 17 residues. Trimming removed 0 bases from V and 2 bases from J, with 12 bases in between. CDR3 loop: CASSVEIQGPGANVLTF. The CDR3 DNA follows: TGTGCCAGCAGCGTAGAGATCCAGGGGCCTGGGGCCAACGTCCTGACTTTC.

This chain links TRBV7-2 with TRBJ2-7, with 7 bases lining up with TRBD2. The CDR3 extends over 18 amino acids. Germline trimming cut 1 base from V and 3 bases from J; bases unmatched to any gene: 15. CDR1 and CDR2 (germline): SGHTA, FQGNSA. The chain's CDR3 is CASSLVLDLAARYYEQYF. The CDR3, as DNA: TGTGCCAGCAGCTTAGTGCTAGACCTAGCGGCCCGCTACTACGAGCAGTACTTC.

This clone has just a few counts. The chain is built from TRBV5-4 and TRBJ2-2; D may be TRBD2 (6 bases). The CDR3 runs to 16 residues. V lost 0 bases, J lost 6 bases, and 15 bases lay in between. Germline V lookup: CDR1 SGHNT, CDR2 YYREEE (reference sequence). The DNA for the CDR3 is TGTGCCAGCAGCTTGGGGCTGGCCAGGAGGGCCGGGGAGCTGTTTTTT. This encodes CASSLGLARRAGELFF.

The chain is built from TRBV28 and TRBJ1-2, with 7 bases that match TRBD1. V dropped 4 bases and J dropped 0; count of bases not matched to a gene: 8. The CDR3 spans 16 residues. Germline assignment: CDR1 MDHEN and CDR2 SYDVKM. CDR3 nucleotides: TGTGCCAGCAGTTCACCGGACAGGACTGCTAACTATGGCTACACCTTC. This translates into CASSSPDRTANYGYTF.

The chain joins TRBV24-1 to TRBJ1-2; no clear D gene. The CDR3 is 14 residues long. The ends were cut back, 4 bases at V and 1 base at J, with 9 bases in the middle. Germline V gene sequence: CDR1 KGHDR, CDR2 SFDVKD. The CDR3 sequence: CATSEAGVNYGYTF. The CDR3 DNA is TGTGCCACCAGTGAGGCAGGCGTTAACTATGGCTACACCTTC.

The chain couples TRBV11-3 to TRBJ2-3; D perhaps matches TRBD1 (6 bases). V shed 5 bases and J shed 6 bases, with 18 bases lying between them. From germline, CDR1 is SGHNT and CDR2 YENEEA. The CDR3 has 15 amino acids. The CDR3 DNA is TGTGCCAGCAGCCAGGCGCACAGGGATTCGGATACGCAGTATTTT. Protein sequence: CASSQAHRDSDTQYF.

This clone turned up a few times. This rearrangement joins TRBV27 to TRBJ1-5; 8 nucleotides align to TRBD1. Per germline, CDR1 MNHEY and CDR2 SMNVEV (reference sequence). The CDR3 consists of 18 residues. V shed 0 bases and J 4 bases; nucleotides not matched to a gene: 11. The chain's CDR3 is CASSLSGQGAMVNQPQHF. CDR3 sequence (DNA): TGTGCCAGCAGTTTATCGGGGCAGGGGGCTATGGTGAATCAGCCCCAGCATTTT.

The rearrangement uses TRBV10-1 and TRBJ2-1; possible D gene TRBD1, 5 bases. The CDR3 contains 13 residues. CDR1 WNHNN and CDR2 SYGVQD come from the germline V gene (reference sequence). Deletions cut 4 bases from V and 4 bases from J, with 8 bases between. The DNA of the CDR3 is TGCGCCAGCAGTGGGGCAGGGTACAATGAGCAGTTCTTC. Translated, it gives CASSGAGYNEQFF.

This rearrangement joins TRBV5-1 to TRBJ2-7; 8 bases are shared with TRBD1. V was clipped by 6 bases and J by 1 base; unmatched bases: 3. Per germline, CDR1 SGHRS and CDR2 YFSETQ. The CDR3 runs to 13 residues. The CDR3 loop is CASTGQESYEQYF. CDR3 coding DNA: TGCGCCAGCACGGGACAGGAATCCTACGAGCAGTACTTC.